The rows below give T cell receptor beta chains drawn from one sample of a study of blood T cell repertoires in COVID-19. Using immunoSEQ multiplex PCR, the repertoire was profiled, and TCRdb retains in-frame clones only, with some absent. The table lists over 120,000 clones, about four fifths of them singletons. The source material was peripheral blood. Receptors originate from a woman aged 60-75 years with acute or convalescent COVID-19. Both conserved end residues are part of each CDR3. The D gene is left open where the match is weak. A row's size may be missing; if present it is once, few, many or a size class.

clone_size d_call j_call v_call cdr3_aa cdr3_nt
once . TRBJ1-2 TRBV7-9 CASSLGARTAHYGYTF TGTGCCAGCAGCTTAGGGGCCCGGACAGCCCACTATGGCTACACCTTC
. . TRBJ1-6 TRBV7-2 CASSLGYRTDNSPLHF TGTGCCAGCAGCTTAGGTTACAGGACGGATAATTCACCCCTCCACTTT
few . TRBJ2-7 TRBV7-9 CASSLAQGKGVLYEQYF TGTGCCAGCAGCTTAGCACAGGGAAAGGGGGTTCTCTACGAGCAGTACTTC
few . TRBJ2-7 TRBV11-3 CASSYSLYEQYF TGTGCCAGCAGCTACTCCCTCTACGAGCAGTACTTC
. . TRBJ2-7 TRBV28 CASSFSYYEQYF TGTGCCAGCAGTTTCTCGTACTACGAGCAGTACTTC
. . TRBJ2-3 TRBV27 CASSVIGTPSTDTQYF TGTGCCAGCAGTGTAATCGGGACTCCCAGCACAGATACGCAGTATTTT
. TRBD2 TRBJ2-5 TRBV19 CASSRRGRVQETQYF TGTGCCAGTAGTAGACGCGGGAGGGTACAAGAGACCCAGTACTTC
. . TRBJ1-5 TRBV30 CAWAHRNQPQHF TGTGCCTGGGCACACCGCAATCAGCCCCAGCATTTT
. . TRBJ1-1 TRBV5-1 CASSFPRAGQKNTEAFF TGCGCCAGCAGCTTTCCCAGGGCAGGGCAGAAGAACACTGAAGCTTTCTTT
. . TRBJ1-5 TRBV19 CASRGGADSSNWPQHF TGTGCCAGTAGGGGAGGGGCCGATTCCTCAAATTGGCCCCAGCATTTT
. . TRBJ2-5 TRBV3-1/TRBV3-2 CASSQEPRAAEETQYF TGTGCCAGCAGCCAGGAACCCAGGGCCGCCGAAGAGACCCAGTACTTC
. TRBD2 TRBJ2-4 TRBV9 CASSQGSGRAGIQYF TGTGCCAGCAGCCAAGGAAGCGGGAGGGCCGGGATTCAGTACTTC
. TRBD2 TRBJ2-7 TRBV3-1/TRBV3-2 CASSQGELAGGEQYF TGTGCCAGCAGCCAAGGGGAACTAGCGGGGGGCGAGCAGTACTTC
few . TRBJ2-1 TRBV11-2 CASSLPGEFHEQFF TGTGCCAGCAGCCTCCCGGGGGAGTTCCATGAGCAGTTCTTC
. . TRBJ2-1 TRBV5-4 CASSLGGTSYNEQFF TGTGCCAGCAGCTTGGGCGGGACGTCCTACAATGAGCAGTTCTTC
. . TRBJ2-3 TRBV11-1 CASSLMGPDTQYF TGTGCCAGCAGCTTAATGGGGCCAGATACGCAGTATTTT
. . TRBJ2-1 TRBV5-1 CASSLEWQDNEQFF TGCGCCAGCAGCTTGGAATGGCAGGACAATGAGCAGTTCTTC
. TRBD1 TRBJ2-2 TRBV19 CASRRTGTGELFF TGTGCCAGTAGGAGGACAGGGACCGGGGAGCTGTTTTTT
. . TRBJ2-1 TRBV9 CASSGTGSEGVYNEQFF TGTGCCAGCAGCGGTACAGGGAGCGAAGGGGTTTACAATGAGCAGTTCTTC
. . TRBJ1-2 TRBV2 CAGLREIHYGYTF TGTGCGGGTCTCAGGGAAATTCACTATGGCTACACCTTC
. TRBD1 TRBJ2-7 TRBV27 CASSSLGTGVNEQYF TGTGCCAGCAGTTCTCTCGGGACAGGGGTGAACGAGCAGTACTTC
. TRBD2 TRBJ2-7 TRBV10-3 CAISVGTSGFEQYF TGTGCCATCAGTGTCGGGACTAGCGGGTTCGAGCAGTACTTC
. . TRBJ1-1 TRBV3-1/TRBV3-2 CASSQGHSNTEAFF TGTGCCAGCAGCCAAGGACATTCCAACACTGAAGCTTTCTTT
. . TRBJ1-5 TRBV28 CASSLLNQPQHF TGTGCCAGCAGTTTACTCAATCAGCCCCAGCATTTT
once TRBD1 TRBJ1-3 TRBV11-2 CASSSTGGFGNTIYF TGTGCCAGCAGCTCGACAGGGGGGTTTGGAAACACCATATATTTT
. . TRBJ2-3 TRBV28 CASSEPHSTDTQYF TGTGCCAGCAGTGAGCCCCACTCCACAGATACGCAGTATTTT
. . TRBJ1-2 TRBV28 CASAWEALYGYTF TGTGCCAGCGCCTGGGAGGCCCTCTATGGCTACACCTTC
. . TRBJ2-7 TRBV6-2/TRBV6-3 CASSSLASTYEQYF TGTGCCAGCAGTAGTCTAGCGAGTACCTACGAGCAGTACTTC
once TRBD2 TRBJ2-1 TRBV10-1 CASDHSFGRSYNEQFF TGCGCCAGCGACCATTCCTTCGGGAGGTCCTACAATGAGCAGTTCTTC
. TRBD1 TRBJ2-7 TRBV7-8 CASSLYRGQGYEQYF TGTGCCAGCAGCTTATACCGGGGACAGGGCTACGAGCAGTACTTC
few . TRBJ1-1 TRBV28 CASSLTPTRKAFF TGTGCCAGCAGTTTAACCCCCACACGTAAAGCTTTCTTT
. TRBD1 TRBJ1-2 TRBV5-4 CASSNRDSYGYTF TGTGCCAGCAGCAACAGGGACAGCTATGGCTACACCTTC
few . TRBJ1-2 TRBV9 CASSPYRNYGYTF TGTGCCAGCAGCCCCTACCGGAACTATGGCTACACCTTC
. . TRBJ2-7 TRBV28 CASSFAGREQYF TGTGCCAGCAGTTTTGCAGGGCGCGAGCAGTACTTC
once TRBD1 TRBJ1-4 TRBV9 CASSVGTGLNEKLFF TGTGCCAGCAGCGTAGGGACAGGTCTTAATGAAAAACTGTTTTTT
. TRBD1 TRBJ1-2 TRBV5-1 CASSLGQGVVGYTF TGCGCCAGCAGCTTGGGGCAGGGGGTCGTTGGCTACACCTTC
. TRBD2 TRBJ2-7 TRBV28 CASTRGIPGLAGKYEQYF TGTGCCAGCACTCGTGGGATACCGGGACTAGCGGGAAAATACGAGCAGTACTTC
. TRBD1 TRBJ1-1 TRBV28 CASSSTGAQNTEAFF TGTGCCAGCAGTTCGACAGGGGCTCAGAACACTGAAGCTTTCTTT
. TRBD2 TRBJ2-1 TRBV5-4 CATNFGAGGSSYNEQFF TGTGCCACTAACTTCGGGGCGGGGGGGAGCTCCTACAATGAGCAGTTCTTC
. TRBD2 TRBJ2-3 TRBV6-5 CASSHSGHGGDTQYF TGTGCCAGCAGTCATAGCGGGCATGGAGGAGATACGCAGTATTTT
. . TRBJ2-7 TRBV30 CAWSAGTYEQYF TGTGCCTGGAGTGCAGGAACCTACGAGCAGTACTTC
. TRBD1 TRBJ2-1 TRBV24-1 CATGGQGGYNEQFF TGTGCCACGGGGGGACAGGGAGGCTACAATGAGCAGTTCTTC
. . TRBJ2-1 TRBV7-6 CASSLQGEQFF TGTGCCAGCAGCTTACAGGGTGAGCAGTTCTTC
. TRBD1 TRBJ2-1 TRBV28 CASSSTWTGNYNEQFF TGTGCCAGCAGTTCGACTTGGACAGGGAACTACAATGAGCAGTTCTTC
many . TRBJ2-7 TRBV11-2 CASSQGPRQAQYF TGTGCCAGCAGCCAGGGACCGAGACAGGCGCAGTACTTC
few TRBD1 TRBJ1-2 TRBV5-8 CASSRDRANYGYTF TGTGCCAGCAGCAGGGACAGAGCTAACTATGGCTACACCTTC
. . TRBJ1-5 TRBV11-2 CASSLGAYQPQHF TGTGCCAGCAGCTTGGGGGCCTATCAGCCCCAGCATTTT
. . TRBJ1-2 TRBV28 CASSWTPYGYTF TGTGCCAGCAGTTGGACTCCGTATGGCTACACCTTC
once . TRBJ1-1 TRBV15 CATSRGAGNTEAFF TGTGCCACCAGCAGGGGGGCTGGGAACACTGAAGCTTTCTTT